This T cell receptor beta chain was obtained from a study of beta chain features in type 1 diabetes. Investigators reverse transcribed all isolated RNA, so they sequenced expressed TCRB transcripts. The assay was immunoSEQ multiplex PCR, and TCRdb's table has in-frame clones only and misses some. This sample has about 210,000 clones; approximately 10% occur once, and the top ten carry 1% to 1.5%. This clone was seen at least ten times. Antigen: not known. V lost 5 bases and J lost 7, with 15 bases in between. Germline V gene lookup returns CDR1 ENHRY and CDR2 SYGVKD. CDR3 length: 13 amino acids. Markers CD45RO/CCR7/CD25/CD127/CD95/CD27 served to sort CD4+ naive, central memory, regulatory and stem cell-like memory cells. Broader study findings: For type 1 diabetes patients, VDJ junctions showed fewer insertions and more deletions.

The chain recombines TRBV10-3 with TRBJ2-7; D is perhaps TRBD1 or TRBD2 (5 bases each). The sequence was obtained from a young man in good health. The sequenced material came from central memory CD4+ T cells from blood. In nucleotides, the CDR3 is TGTGCCATCAGTTCCGAGAGGGGCCTGGAGCAGTACTTC. Residues: CAISSERGLEQYF.